Listed below are T cell receptor beta chains from one sample, sequenced in a study of shared clonotypes between healthy human individuals. Clones were read by immunoSEQ multiplex PCR, and TCRdb kept only the in-frame ones, dropping some. The sample holds about 490,000 clones, 70% to 85% seen once. Sequencing used PBMCs. The source of these receptors is a woman between 40 and 50 years old in good health. Some clones in this sample may be carry-over from other donors' samples. Both conserved end residues are part of each CDR3. The D gene is left open where the match is weak. Clone size is stated in some rows and not others, as once, few, many or a class when expanded.

14,TRBV30,NA,NA,TRBJ2-3,TGTGCCTGGAGTCCCAACTGGAGTGGAGATACGCAGTATTTT,CAWSPNWSGDTQYF
12,TRBV2,NA,NA,TRBJ2-7,TGTGCCAGCAGTGAGATGTTCTACGAGCAGTACTTC,CASSEMFYEQYF
17,TRBV6-4,NA,NA,TRBJ2-6,TGTGCCAGCAGTGCAACGGACGGGGACTCTGGGGCCAACGTCCTGACTTTC,CASSATDGDSGANVLTF
14,TRBV11-2,NA,NA,TRBJ2-5,TGTGCCAGCAGCTCCATGAGAGGGAGGGAGACCCAGTACTTC,CASSSMRGRETQYF
14,TRBV2,NA,few,TRBJ2-4,TGTGCCAGCAGTGAGGGGACTCGGCGGGACATTCAGTACTTC,CASSEGTRRDIQYF
12,TRBV5-1,NA,NA,TRBJ1-2,TGCGCCAGCAGCTTGGACAGACTTGGCTACACCTTC,CASSLDRLGYTF
15,TRBV6-6,NA,NA,TRBJ1-4,TGTGCCAGCAGTCCCCAGAGGGACACCGATGAAAAACTGTTTTTT,CASSPQRDTDEKLFF
18,TRBV7-7,TRBD1,few,TRBJ2-1,TGTGCCAGCAGCGCGGGACAGGGGGTTAGGAGCTCCTACAATGAGCAGTTCTTC,CASSAGQGVRSSYNEQFF
16,TRBV10-3,NA,NA,TRBJ2-2,TGTGCCATCAGTGTAGGGGGGCGGACGAACACCGGGGAGCTGTTTTTT,CAISVGGRTNTGELFF
13,TRBV18,TRBD1,NA,TRBJ1-2,TGTGCCAGCTCACTCACCTCGACAGGGACCTACACCTTC,CASSLTSTGTYTF
12,TRBV30,NA,NA,TRBJ1-5,TGTGCCTGGAGTCAGCAAAATCAGCCCCAGCATTTT,CAWSQQNQPQHF
15,TRBV19,NA,NA,TRBJ2-7,TGTGCCAGTAGTATCCTCCAGGGTTTGGTCTACGAGCAGTACTTC,CASSILQGLVYEQYF
16,TRBV5-1,TRBD2,NA,TRBJ2-3,TGCGCCAGCAGCGTCGCTAGCGGGAGAACGACAGATACGCAGTATTTT,CASSVASGRTTDTQYF
14,TRBV2,NA,NA,TRBJ1-1,TGTGCCAGCAGTGCATTCAGGGGCGCCTCTGAAGCTTTCTTT,CASSAFRGASEAFF
15,TRBV11-3,TRBD1,few,TRBJ2-7,TGTGCCAGCAGCTTCCCTGACAGGGGCCGGGGCGAGCAGTACTTC,CASSFPDRGRGEQYF
15,TRBV11-2,TRBD2,NA,TRBJ2-7,TGTGCCAGCAGCCTAATGACAGCGGGAGTAATCGAGCAGTACTTC,CASSLMTAGVIEQYF
15,TRBV9,TRBD2,NA,TRBJ2-3,TGTGCCAGCAGCCGGACTAGCGGGAGACCAGATACGCAGTATTTT,CASSRTSGRPDTQYF
15,TRBV7-3,NA,NA,TRBJ2-3,TGTGCCAGCAGCCTCCGTGGGGGGTCGGGAGATACGCAGTATTTT,CASSLRGGSGDTQYF
15,TRBV19,NA,NA,TRBJ2-2,TGTGCCAGTAGTACGAAAATCGGGGCGATCGGGGAGCTGTTTTTT,CASSTKIGAIGELFF
15,TRBV7-3,TRBD2,NA,TRBJ2-3,TGTGCCAGCAGCCCACTAGCGGGGGCCACAGATACGCAGTATTTT,CASSPLAGATDTQYF
15,TRBV5-1,NA,NA,TRBJ1-4,TGCGCCAGCAGCTTGGAAGGGAGAAGTCTTGAAAAACTGTTTTTT,CASSLEGRSLEKLFF
12,TRBV2,NA,NA,TRBJ1-4,TGTGCCAGCGGTCCGGGTTTTGAAAAACTGTTTTTT,CASGPGFEKLFF